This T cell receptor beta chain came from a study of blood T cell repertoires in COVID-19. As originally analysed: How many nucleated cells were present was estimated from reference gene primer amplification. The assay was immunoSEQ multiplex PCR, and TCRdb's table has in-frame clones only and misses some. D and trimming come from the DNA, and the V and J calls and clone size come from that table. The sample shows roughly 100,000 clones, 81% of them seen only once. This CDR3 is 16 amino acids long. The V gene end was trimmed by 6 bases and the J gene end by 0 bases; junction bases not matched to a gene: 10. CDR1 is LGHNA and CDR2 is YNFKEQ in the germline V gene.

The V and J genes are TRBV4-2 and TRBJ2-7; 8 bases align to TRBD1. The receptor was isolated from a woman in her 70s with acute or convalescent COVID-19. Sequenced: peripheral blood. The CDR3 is CASSPQTGGASYEQYF. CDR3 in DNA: TGTGCCAGCAGTCCACAAACAGGGGGTGCCTCCTACGAGCAGTACTTC.